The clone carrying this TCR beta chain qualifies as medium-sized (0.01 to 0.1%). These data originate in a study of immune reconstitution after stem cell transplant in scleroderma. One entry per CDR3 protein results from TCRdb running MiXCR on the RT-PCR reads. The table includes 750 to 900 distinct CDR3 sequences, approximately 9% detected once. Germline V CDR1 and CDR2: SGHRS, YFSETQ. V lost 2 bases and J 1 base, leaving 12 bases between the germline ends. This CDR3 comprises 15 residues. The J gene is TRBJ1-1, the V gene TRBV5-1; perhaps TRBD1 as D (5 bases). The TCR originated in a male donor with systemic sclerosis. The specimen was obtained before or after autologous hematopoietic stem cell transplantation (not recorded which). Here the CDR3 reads CASSLSTGENTEAFF. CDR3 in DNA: TGCGCCAGCAGCTTATCCACAGGTGAGAACACTGAAGCTTTCTTT.